The entry below describes one T cell receptor beta chain. Its target is not known. Sequence at one end of the junction differs from germline and may be a read error. This entry is derived from a study of CD8 T cells in ankylosing spondylitis. The study, taken as a whole, reports: A TCR beta motif of 7 to 9 highly homologous variants seemed to mark ankylosing spondylitis blood. Significant enrichment of disease-linked clones was reportedly seen in matched ankylosing spondylitis synovial fluid.

This CDR3 is built from 11 residues. TCR beta libraries were made by quantitative 5'-RACE with molecular barcodes. TCRdb reanalysed the 5' RACE reads using MiXCR and keeps one entry per CDR3 protein. The sample consists of 120,000 or so distinct CDR3 sequences, about an eighth of them appearing once. The chain employs TRBV12-3 or TRBV12-4 and TRBJ2-3; D is unclear. Sequencing was carried out using blood, either unsorted or a sorted T cell fraction (not recorded which). This clonotype was obtained from a female donor with ankylosing spondylitis or in good health (not recorded which). As DNA, the CDR3 is TGTGCCATCAGTTTTGTGGATACGCAGTATTTT. This sequence encodes CAISFVDTQYF.